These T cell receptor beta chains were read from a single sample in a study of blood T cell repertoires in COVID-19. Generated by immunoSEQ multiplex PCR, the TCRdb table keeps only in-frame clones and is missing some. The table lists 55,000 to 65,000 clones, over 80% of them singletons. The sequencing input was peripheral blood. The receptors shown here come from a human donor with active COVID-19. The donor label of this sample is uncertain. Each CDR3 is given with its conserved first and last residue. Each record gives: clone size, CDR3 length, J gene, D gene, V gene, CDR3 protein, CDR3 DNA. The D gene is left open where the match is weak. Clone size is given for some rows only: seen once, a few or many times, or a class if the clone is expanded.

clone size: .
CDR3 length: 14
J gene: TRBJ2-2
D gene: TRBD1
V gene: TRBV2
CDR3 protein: CASNRGANTGELFF
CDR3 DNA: TGTGCCAGCAACAGGGGGGCGAACACCGGGGAGCTGTTTTTT

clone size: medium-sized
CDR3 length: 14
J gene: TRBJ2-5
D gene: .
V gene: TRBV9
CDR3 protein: CASSVDTGKETQYF
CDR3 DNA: TGTGCCAGCAGCGTAGACACAGGGAAGGAGACCCAGTACTTC

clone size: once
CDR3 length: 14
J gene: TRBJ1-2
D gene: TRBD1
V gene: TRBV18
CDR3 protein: CASFTPGTVYGYTF
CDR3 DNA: TGTGCCAGCTTTACACCCGGGACAGTCTATGGCTACACCTTC

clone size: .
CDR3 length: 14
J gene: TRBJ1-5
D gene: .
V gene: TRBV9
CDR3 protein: CASSAGNSNQPQHF
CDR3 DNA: TGTGCCAGCAGCGCAGGGAATAGCAATCAGCCCCAGCATTTT

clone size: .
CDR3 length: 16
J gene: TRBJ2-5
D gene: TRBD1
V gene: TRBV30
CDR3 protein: CAWSGPRGRMGETQYF
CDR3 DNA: TGTGCCTGGAGTGGTCCAAGGGGGCGGATGGGAGAGACCCAGTACTTC

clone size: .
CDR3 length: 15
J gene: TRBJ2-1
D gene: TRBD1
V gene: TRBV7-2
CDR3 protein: CASSLAGQGYNEQFF
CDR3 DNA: TGTGCCAGCAGCTTAGCCGGACAGGGGTACAATGAGCAGTTCTTC

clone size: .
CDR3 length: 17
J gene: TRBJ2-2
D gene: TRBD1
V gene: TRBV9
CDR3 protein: CASSAPRQGANTGELFF
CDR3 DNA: TGTGCCAGCAGCGCCCCACGACAGGGAGCGAACACCGGGGAGCTGTTTTTT

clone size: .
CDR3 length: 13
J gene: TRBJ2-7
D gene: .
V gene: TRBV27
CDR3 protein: CASSWTPTYEQYF
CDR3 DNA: TGTGCCAGCAGTTGGACACCCACCTACGAGCAGTACTTC

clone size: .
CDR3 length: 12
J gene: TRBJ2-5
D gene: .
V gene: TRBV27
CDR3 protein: CASSPIGEAQYF
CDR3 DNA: TGTGCCAGCAGTCCAATCGGGGAGGCCCAGTACTTC

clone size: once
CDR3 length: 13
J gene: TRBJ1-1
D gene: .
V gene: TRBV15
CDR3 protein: CATSRGRNTEAFF
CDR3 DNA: TGTGCCACCAGCAGAGGTCGGAACACTGAAGCTTTCTTT

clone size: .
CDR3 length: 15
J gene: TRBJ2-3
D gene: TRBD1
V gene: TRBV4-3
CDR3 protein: CASSQGDRVGDTQYF
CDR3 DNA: TGCGCCAGCAGCCAAGGGGACAGGGTGGGAGATACGCAGTATTTT

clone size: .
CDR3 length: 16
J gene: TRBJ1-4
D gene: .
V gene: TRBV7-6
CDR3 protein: CASSRTGPTSNEKLFF
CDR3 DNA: TGTGCCAGCAGCCGAACAGGCCCTACTTCTAATGAAAAACTGTTTTTT

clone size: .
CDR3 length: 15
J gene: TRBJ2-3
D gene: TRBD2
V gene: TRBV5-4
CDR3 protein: CASRPGTSGTDTQYF
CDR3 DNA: TGTGCCAGTAGGCCCGGGACTAGCGGCACAGATACGCAGTATTTT

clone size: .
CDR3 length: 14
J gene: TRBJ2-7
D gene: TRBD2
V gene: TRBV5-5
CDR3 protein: CASSPLAGGVEQYF
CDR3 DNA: TGTGCCAGCAGCCCGCTAGCGGGAGGGGTCGAGCAGTACTTC

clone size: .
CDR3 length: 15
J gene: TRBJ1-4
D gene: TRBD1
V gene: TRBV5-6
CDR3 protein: CASSWGTGASEKLFF
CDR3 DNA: TGTGCCAGCAGCTGGGGGACAGGGGCGTCTGAAAAACTGTTTTTT

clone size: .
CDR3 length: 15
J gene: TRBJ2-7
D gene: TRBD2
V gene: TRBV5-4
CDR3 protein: CASSQTSGSSYEQYF
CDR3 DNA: TGTGCCAGCAGCCAAACTAGCGGTAGCTCCTACGAGCAGTACTTC

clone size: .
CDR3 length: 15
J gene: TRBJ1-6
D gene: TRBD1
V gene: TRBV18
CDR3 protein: CASSPRDRGLSPLHF
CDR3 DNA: TGTGCCAGCTCACCACGGGACAGGGGGCTCTCACCCCTCCACTTT

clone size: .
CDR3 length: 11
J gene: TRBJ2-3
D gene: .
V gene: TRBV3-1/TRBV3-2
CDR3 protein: CASQNSDTQYF
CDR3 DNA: TGTGCCAGCCAAAACTCAGATACGCAGTATTTT

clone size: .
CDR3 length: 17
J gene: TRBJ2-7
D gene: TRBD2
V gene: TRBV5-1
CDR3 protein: CASSWGLAGDVSYEQYF
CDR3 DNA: TGCGCCAGCAGCTGGGGACTAGCGGGGGACGTTTCCTACGAGCAGTACTTC

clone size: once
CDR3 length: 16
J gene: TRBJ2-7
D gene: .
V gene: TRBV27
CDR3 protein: CASSLGQGEVSYEQYF
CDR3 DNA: TGTGCCAGCAGTTTAGGTCAGGGTGAAGTATCCTACGAGCAGTACTTC

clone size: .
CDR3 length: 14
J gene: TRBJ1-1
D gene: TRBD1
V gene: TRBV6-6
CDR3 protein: CASRLGQMNTEAFF
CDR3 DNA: TGTGCCAGCAGGCTGGGACAGATGAACACTGAAGCTTTCTTT

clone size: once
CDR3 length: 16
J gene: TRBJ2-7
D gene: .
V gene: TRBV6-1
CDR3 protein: CASSEREAGLTYEQYF
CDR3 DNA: TGTGCCAGCAGTGAAAGGGAAGCGGGTCTTACCTACGAGCAGTACTTC

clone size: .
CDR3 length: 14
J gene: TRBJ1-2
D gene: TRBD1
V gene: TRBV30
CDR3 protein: CAWAGTGGNYGYTF
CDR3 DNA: TGTGCCTGGGCCGGGACAGGGGGGAACTATGGCTACACCTTC

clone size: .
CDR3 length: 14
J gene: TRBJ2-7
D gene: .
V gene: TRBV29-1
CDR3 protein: CSVRDGPASYEQYF
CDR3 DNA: TGCAGCGTGCGGGACGGGCCGGCCTCCTACGAGCAGTACTTC

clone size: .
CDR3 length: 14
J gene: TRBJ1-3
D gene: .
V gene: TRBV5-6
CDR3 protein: CASSLPGVENTIYF
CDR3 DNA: TGTGCCAGCAGCTTACCAGGGGTTGAAAACACCATATATTTT

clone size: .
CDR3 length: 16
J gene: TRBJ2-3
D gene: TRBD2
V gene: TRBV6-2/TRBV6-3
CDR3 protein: CASSSDSGSWTDTQYF
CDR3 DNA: TGTGCCAGCAGTTCCGATAGCGGGAGTTGGACAGATACGCAGTATTTT

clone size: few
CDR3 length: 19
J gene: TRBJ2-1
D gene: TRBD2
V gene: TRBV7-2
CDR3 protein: CASSPQGTSGRAMWGEQFF
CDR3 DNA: TGTGCCAGCAGCCCGCAGGGGACTAGCGGGAGGGCCATGTGGGGTGAGCAGTTCTTC

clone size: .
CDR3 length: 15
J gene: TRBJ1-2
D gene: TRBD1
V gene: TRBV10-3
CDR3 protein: CAISEMTGPNYGYTF
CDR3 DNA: TGTGCCATCAGTGAGATGACAGGGCCTAACTATGGCTACACCTTC

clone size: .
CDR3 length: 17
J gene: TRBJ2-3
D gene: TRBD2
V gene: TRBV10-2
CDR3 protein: CASSGTSGGASTDTQYF
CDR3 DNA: TGCGCCAGCAGTGGGACTAGCGGGGGGGCTAGCACAGATACGCAGTATTTT

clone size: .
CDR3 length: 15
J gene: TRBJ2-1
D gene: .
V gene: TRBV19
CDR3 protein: CASSIPSEPYNEQFF
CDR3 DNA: TGTGCCAGTAGTATACCCAGTGAACCTTACAATGAGCAGTTCTTC

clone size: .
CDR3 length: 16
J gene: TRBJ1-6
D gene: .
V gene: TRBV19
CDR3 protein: CASSIPRTAYNSPLHF
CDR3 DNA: TGTGCCAGTAGTATACCCCGGACAGCCTATAATTCACCCCTCCACTTT

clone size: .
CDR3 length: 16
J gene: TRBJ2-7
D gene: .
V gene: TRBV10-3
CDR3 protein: CAISESVAAVPYEQYF
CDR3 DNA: TGTGCCATCAGTGAGTCAGTGGCGGCGGTTCCCTACGAGCAGTACTTC

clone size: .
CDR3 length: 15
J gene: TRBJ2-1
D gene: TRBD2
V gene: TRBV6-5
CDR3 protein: CASSGLAGGYNEQFF
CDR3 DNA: TGTGCCAGCAGCGGACTAGCGGGGGGGTACAATGAGCAGTTCTTC

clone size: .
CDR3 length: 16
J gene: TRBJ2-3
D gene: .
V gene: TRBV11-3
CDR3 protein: CASSLRSQSGTDTQYF
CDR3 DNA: TGTGCCAGCAGCTTAAGGTCACAGTCTGGTACAGATACGCAGTATTTT

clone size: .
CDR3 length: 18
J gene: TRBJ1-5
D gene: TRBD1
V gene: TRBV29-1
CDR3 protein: CSLPGNRGRRLSNQPQHF
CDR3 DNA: TGCAGCTTACCGGGAAACAGGGGGCGACGGTTGAGCAATCAGCCCCAGCATTTT

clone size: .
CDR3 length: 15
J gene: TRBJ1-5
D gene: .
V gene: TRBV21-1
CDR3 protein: CASSRYRVGNQPQHF
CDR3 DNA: TGTGCCAGCAGCAGGTACAGGGTAGGCAATCAGCCCCAGCATTTT

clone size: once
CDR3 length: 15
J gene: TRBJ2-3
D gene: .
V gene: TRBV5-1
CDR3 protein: CASSISGGVPDTQYF
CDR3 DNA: TGCGCCAGCAGCATAAGTGGAGGGGTCCCAGATACGCAGTATTTT

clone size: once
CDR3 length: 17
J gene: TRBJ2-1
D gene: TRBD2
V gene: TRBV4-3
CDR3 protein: CASSQDRGSGGYNEQFF
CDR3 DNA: TGCGCCAGCAGCCAAGATCGGGGTAGCGGGGGGTACAATGAGCAGTTCTTC

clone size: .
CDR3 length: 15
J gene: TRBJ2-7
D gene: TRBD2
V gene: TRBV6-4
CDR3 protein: CASSALAGEGYEQYF
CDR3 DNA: TGTGCCAGCAGTGCGCTAGCGGGAGAGGGCTACGAGCAGTACTTC

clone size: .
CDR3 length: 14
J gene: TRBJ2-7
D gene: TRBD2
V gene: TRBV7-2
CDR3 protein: CASSPAGGPYEQYF
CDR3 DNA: TGTGCCAGCAGCCCAGCGGGGGGGCCGTACGAGCAGTACTTC

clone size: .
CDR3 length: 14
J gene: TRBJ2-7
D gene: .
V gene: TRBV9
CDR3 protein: CASSVGAGNGEQYF
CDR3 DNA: TGTGCCAGCAGCGTAGGGGCAGGGAATGGCGAGCAGTACTTC

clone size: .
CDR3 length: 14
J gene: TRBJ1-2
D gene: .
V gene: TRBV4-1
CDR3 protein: CASSQDPGGSGYTF
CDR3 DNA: TGCGCCAGCAGCCAAGATCCGGGGGGAAGTGGCTACACCTTC

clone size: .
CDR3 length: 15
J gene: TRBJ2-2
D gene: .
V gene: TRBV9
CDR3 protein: CASSPGQSTPGELFF
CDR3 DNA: TGTGCCAGCAGCCCTGGACAGTCCACCCCCGGGGAGCTGTTTTTT

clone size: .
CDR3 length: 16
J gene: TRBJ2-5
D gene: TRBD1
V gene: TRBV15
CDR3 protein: CATSRDGTGGQETQYF
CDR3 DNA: TGTGCCACCAGCAGAGATGGGACAGGGGGGCAAGAGACCCAGTACTTC

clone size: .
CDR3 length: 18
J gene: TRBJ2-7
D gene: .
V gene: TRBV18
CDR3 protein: CASSPSKRGTPDSYEQYF
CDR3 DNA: TGTGCCAGCTCACCAAGTAAGCGTGGGACACCGGACTCCTACGAGCAGTACTTC

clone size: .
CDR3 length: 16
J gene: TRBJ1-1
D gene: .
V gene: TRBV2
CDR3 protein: CASRMAKTRYDTEAFF
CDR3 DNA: TGTGCCAGCAGAATGGCAAAAACGAGGTATGACACTGAAGCTTTCTTT